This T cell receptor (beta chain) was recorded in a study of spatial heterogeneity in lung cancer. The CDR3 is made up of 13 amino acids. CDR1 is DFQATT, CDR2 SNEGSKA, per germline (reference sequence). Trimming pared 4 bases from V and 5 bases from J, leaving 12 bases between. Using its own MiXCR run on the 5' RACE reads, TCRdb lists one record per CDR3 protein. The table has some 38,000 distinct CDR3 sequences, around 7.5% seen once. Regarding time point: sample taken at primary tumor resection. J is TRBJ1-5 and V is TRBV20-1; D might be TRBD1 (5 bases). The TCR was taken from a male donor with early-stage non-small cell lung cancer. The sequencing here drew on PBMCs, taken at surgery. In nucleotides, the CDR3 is TGCAGTGCTAAAGGGACTGAATATCAGCCCCAGCATTTT. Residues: CSAKGTEYQPQHF.